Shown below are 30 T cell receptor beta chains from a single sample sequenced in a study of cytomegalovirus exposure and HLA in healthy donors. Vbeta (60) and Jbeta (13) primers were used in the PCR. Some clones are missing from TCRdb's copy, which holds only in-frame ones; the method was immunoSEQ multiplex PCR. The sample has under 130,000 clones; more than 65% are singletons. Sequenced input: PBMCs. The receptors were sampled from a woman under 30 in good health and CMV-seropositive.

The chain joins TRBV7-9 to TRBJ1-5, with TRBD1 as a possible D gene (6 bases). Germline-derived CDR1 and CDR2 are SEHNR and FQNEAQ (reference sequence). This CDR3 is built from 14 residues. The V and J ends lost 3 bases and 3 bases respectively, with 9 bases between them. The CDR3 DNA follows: TGTGCCAGCAGCTTGCCAGGGGTCAATCAGCCCCAGCATTTT. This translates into CASSLPGVNQPQHF.

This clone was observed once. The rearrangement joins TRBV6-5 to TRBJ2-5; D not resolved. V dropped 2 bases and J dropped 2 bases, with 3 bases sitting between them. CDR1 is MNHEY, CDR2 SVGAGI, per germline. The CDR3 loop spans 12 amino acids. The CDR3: CASSYRQETQYF. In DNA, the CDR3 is TGTGCCAGCAGTTACCGTCAAGAGACCCAGTACTTC.

The CDR3 is CASSLDPSAGQDEETQYF. DNA of the CDR3: TGTGCCAGCAGCTTAGACCCGTCGGCGGGCCAGGATGAAGAGACCCAGTACTTC. The chain combines TRBV7-7 with TRBJ2-5; D may be TRBD2 (5 bases). Trimming removed 1 base from V and 3 bases from J, with 21 bases in between. CDR3 length equals 18 residues. CDR1 is SSHAT and CDR2 is FNYEAQ in the germline V gene (reference sequence).

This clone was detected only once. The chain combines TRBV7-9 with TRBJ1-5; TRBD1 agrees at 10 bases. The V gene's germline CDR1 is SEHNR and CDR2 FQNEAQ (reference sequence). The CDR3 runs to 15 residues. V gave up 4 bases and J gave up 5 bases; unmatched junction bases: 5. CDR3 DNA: TGTGCCAGCAGCTCCCCCGGGACAGGGGATCAGCCCCAGCATTTT. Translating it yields CASSSPGTGDQPQHF.

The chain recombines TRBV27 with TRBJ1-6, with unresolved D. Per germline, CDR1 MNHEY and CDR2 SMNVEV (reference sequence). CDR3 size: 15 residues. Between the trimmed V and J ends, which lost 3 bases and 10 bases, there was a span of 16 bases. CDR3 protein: CASSLASNPNSPLHF. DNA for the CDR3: TGTGCCAGCAGTTTGGCTTCAAATCCAAACTCACCCCTCCACTTT.

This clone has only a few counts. CDR3 in amino acids: CASSLSSGRYEQYF. CDR3 nucleotide sequence: TGCGCCAGCTCCCTCAGCAGCGGGAGGTACGAGCAGTACTTC. The V call is TRBV10-2, the J call TRBJ2-7; 9 bases match TRBD2. The CDR3 length is 14 residues. In germline, CDR1 is WSHSY, CDR2 SAAADI. J was trimmed by 4 bases and V by 8 bases; bases with no gene match: 9.

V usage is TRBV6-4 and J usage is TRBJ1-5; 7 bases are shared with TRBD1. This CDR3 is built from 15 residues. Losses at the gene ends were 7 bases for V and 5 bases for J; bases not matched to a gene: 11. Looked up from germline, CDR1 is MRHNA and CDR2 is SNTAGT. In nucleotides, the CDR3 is TGTGCCAGCATAGGGGGCCTGCAGTGGGATCAGCCCCAGCATTTT. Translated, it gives CASIGGLQWDQPQHF.

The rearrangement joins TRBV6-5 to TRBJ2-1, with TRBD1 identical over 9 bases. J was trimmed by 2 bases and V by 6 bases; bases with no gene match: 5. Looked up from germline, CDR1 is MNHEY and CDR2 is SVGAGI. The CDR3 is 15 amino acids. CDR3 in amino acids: CASSRTGDPYNEQFF. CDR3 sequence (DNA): TGTGCCAGCAGCCGGACAGGGGACCCCTACAATGAGCAGTTCTTC.

CDR3 DNA sequence: TGTGCCAGCAGCTTGTGGACTAGCGGGAGGGCCAGGGACATTCAGTACTTC. Its protein is CASSLWTSGRARDIQYF. The chain couples TRBV5-4 to TRBJ2-4, with TRBD2 matching over 15 bases. Germline V CDR1 and CDR2: SGHNT, YYREEE (reference sequence). The J segment lost 8 bases and the V segment lost 1 base, leaving 7 bases of the junction unmatched. This CDR3 contains 17 residues.

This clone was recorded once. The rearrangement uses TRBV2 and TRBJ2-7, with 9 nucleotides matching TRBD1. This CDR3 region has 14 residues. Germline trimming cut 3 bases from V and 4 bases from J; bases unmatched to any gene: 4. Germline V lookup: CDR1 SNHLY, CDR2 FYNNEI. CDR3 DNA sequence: TGTGCCAGCAGTGATGGGACAGGGCTTTACGAGCAGTACTTC. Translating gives CASSDGTGLYEQYF.

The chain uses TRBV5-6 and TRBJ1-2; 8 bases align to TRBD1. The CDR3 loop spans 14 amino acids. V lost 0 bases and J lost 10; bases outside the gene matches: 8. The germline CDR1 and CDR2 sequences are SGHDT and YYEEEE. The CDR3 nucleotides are TGTGCCAGCAGCTTGGACCCGCGACAGGGGTCCTACACCTTC. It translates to CASSLDPRQGSYTF.

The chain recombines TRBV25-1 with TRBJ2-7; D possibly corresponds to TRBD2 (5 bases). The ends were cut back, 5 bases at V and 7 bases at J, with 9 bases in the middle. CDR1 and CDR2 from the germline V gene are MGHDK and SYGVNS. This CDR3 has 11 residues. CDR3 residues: CASSTWREQYF. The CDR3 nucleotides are TGTGCCAGCAGTACCTGGAGGGAGCAGTACTTC.

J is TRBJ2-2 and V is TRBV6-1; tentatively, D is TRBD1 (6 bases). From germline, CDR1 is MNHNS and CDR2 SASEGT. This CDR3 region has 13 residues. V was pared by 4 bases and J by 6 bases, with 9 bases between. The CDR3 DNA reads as TGTGCCAGCAGTGCAGGGGCGCCCGGGGAGCTGTTTTTT. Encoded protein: CASSAGAPGELFF.

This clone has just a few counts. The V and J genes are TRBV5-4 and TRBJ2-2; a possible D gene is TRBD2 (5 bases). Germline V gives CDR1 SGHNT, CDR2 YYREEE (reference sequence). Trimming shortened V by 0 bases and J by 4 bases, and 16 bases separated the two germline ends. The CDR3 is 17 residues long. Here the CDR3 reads CASSLGTALRSTGELFF. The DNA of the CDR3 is TGTGCCAGCAGCTTGGGGACTGCTCTTCGCTCCACCGGGGAGCTGTTTTTT.

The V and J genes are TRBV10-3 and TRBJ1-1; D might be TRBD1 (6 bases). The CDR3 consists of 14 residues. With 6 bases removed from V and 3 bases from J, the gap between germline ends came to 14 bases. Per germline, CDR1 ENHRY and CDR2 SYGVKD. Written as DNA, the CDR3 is TGTGCCATCAGCCTTGCCAGGGGTTACACTGAAGCTTTCTTT. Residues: CAISLARGYTEAFF.

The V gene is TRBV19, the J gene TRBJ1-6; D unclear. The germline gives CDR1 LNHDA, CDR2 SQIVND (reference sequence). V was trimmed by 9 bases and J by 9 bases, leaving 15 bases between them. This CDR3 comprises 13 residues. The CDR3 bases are TGTGCCAGCAAAGAGGCCCCCAGTTCACCCCTCCACTTT. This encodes CASKEAPSSPLHF.

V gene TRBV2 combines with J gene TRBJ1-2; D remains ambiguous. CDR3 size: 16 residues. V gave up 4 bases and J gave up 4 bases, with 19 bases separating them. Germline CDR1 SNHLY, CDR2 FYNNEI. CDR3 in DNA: TGTGCCAGCAGTGCCCGGCCGGAGTCCCGACTCTATGGCTACACCTTC. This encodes CASSARPESRLYGYTF.

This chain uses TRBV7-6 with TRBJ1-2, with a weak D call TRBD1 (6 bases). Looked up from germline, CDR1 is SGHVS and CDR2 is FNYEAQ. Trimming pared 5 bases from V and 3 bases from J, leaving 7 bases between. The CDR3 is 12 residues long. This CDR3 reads CASSPGDYGYTF. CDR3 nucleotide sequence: TGTGCCAGCAGCCCAGGGGACTATGGCTACACCTTC.

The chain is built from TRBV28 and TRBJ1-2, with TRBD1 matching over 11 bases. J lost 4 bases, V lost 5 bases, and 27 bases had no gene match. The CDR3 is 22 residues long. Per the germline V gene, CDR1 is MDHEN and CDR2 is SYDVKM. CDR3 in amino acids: CASSPYIWDRGITTRASYGYTF. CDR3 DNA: TGTGCCAGCAGTCCGTACATCTGGGACAGGGGGATTACAACGAGAGCATCCTATGGCTACACCTTC.

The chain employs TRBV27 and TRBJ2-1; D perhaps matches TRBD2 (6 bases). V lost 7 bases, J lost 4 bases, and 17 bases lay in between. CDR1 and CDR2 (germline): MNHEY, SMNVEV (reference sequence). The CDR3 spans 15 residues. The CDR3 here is CASTRRGPPYNEQFF. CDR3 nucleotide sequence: TGTGCCAGCACCAGGCGGGGTCCGCCTTACAATGAGCAGTTCTTC.

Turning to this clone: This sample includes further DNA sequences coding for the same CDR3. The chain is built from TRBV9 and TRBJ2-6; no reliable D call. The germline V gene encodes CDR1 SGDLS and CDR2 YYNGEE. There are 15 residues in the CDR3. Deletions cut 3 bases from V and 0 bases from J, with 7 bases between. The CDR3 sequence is CASSARGSGANVLTF. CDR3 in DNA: TGTGCCAGCAGCGCCCGAGGCTCTGGGGCCAACGTCCTGACTTTC.

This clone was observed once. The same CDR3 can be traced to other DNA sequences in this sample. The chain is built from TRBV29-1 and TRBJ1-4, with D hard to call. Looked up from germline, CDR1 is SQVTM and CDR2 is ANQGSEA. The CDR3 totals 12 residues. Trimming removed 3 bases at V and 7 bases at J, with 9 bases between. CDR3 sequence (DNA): TGCAGCGTTGAGGGGAGAGGTGAAAAACTGTTTTTT. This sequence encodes CSVEGRGEKLFF. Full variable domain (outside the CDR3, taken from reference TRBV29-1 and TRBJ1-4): SAVISQKPSRDICQRGTSLTIQCQVDSQVTMMFWYRQQPGQSLTLIATANQGSEATYESGFVIDKFPISRPNLTFSTLTVSNMSPEDSSIYLCSVEGRGEKLFFGSGTQLSVL.

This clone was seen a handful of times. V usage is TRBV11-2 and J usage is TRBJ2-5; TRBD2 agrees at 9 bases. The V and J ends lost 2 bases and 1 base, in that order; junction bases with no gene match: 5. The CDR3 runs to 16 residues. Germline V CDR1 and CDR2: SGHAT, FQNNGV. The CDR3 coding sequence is TGTGCCAGCAGCTTAACAAGCGGGAGGTCCCAAGAGACCCAGTACTTC. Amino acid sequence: CASSLTSGRSQETQYF.

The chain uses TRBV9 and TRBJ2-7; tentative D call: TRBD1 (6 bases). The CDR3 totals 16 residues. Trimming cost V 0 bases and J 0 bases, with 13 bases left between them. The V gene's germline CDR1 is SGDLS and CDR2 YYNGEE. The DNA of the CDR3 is TGTGCCAGCAGCGTAGGTGTCGGGACAAGCTCCTACGAGCAGTACTTC. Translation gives CASSVGVGTSSYEQYF.

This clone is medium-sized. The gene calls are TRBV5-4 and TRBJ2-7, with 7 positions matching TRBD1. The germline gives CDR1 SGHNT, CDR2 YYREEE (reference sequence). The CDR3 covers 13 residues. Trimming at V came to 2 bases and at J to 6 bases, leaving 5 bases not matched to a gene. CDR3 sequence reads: CASSFTTGLEQYF. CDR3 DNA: TGTGCCAGCAGCTTCACGACAGGGCTCGAGCAGTACTTC.

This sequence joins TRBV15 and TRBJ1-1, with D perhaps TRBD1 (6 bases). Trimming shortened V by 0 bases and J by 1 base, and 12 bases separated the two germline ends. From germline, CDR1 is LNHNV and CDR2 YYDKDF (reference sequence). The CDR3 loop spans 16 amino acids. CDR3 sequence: CATSRESSGANTEAFF. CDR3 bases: TGTGCCACCAGCAGAGAGTCCTCAGGGGCGAACACTGAAGCTTTCTTT.

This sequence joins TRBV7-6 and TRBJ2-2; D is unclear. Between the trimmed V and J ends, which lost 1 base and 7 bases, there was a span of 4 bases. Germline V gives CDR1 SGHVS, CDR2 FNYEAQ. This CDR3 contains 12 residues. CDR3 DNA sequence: TGTGCCAGCAGCTTAGTCGTCGGGGAGCTGTTTTTT. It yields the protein CASSLVVGELFF.

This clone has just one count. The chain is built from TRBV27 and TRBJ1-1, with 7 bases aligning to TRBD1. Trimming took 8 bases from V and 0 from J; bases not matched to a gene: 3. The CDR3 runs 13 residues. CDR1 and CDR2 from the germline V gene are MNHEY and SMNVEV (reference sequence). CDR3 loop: CASSDRMNTEAFF. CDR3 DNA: TGTGCCAGCTCGGACAGGATGAACACTGAAGCTTTCTTT.

The CDR3 sequence: CASSIGGDVYGYTF. The CDR3 DNA follows: TGTGCCAGTAGTATCGGGGGGGATGTCTATGGCTACACCTTC. The chain uses TRBV19 and TRBJ1-2; D is possibly TRBD1 (5 bases). The germline V gene encodes CDR1 LNHDA and CDR2 SQIVND (reference sequence). V was cut by 3 bases and J by 4 bases, with 12 bases left in between. This CDR3 is 14 amino acids long.

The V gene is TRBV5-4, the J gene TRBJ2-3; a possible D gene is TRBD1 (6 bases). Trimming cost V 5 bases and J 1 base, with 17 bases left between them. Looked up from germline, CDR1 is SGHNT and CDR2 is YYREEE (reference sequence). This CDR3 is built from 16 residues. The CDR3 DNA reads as TGTGCCAGCAGTTCAGGGGCTAGTGAGCGCACAGATACGCAGTATTTT. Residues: CASSSGASERTDTQYF. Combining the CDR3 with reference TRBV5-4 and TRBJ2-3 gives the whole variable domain ETGVTQSPTHLIKTRGQQVTLRCSSQSGHNTVSWYQQALGQGPQFIFQYYREEENGRGNFPPRFSGLQFPNYSSELNVNALELDDSALYLCASSSGASERTDTQYFGPGTRLTVL.